This T cell receptor beta chain comes out of a study of Ad26.COV2.S vaccination and SARS-CoV-2 variants. For the study at large: Enrollment placed the donor in the COV1001 Ad26.COV2.S trial arm. General study points: Vaccinated individuals (as opposed to placebo recipients) had higher spike-specific TCR breadth. It was found that vaccine and placebo recipients had similar non-spike TCR breadth. Spike-specific CD8+ and CD4+ T cell responses reportedly showed substantial breadth after vaccination.

As to this clone: Its antigen remains unidentified.

The data were produced by immunoSEQ multiplex PCR, yet TCRdb's version contains in-frame clones alone and is incomplete. In the table there are 350,000 to 600,000 clones, approximately 90% of which are singletons. As for treatment: 15 to 20 received Ad26.COV2.S at low or high dose, single or two shots; about five received placebo; per-sample allocation not given. The study sampled participants on day 63 after the first vaccine or placebo injection. V was clipped by 7 bases and J by 8 bases; unmatched bases: 14. Germline CDR1 LNHDA, CDR2 SQIVND (reference sequence). The CDR3 is 16 residues long. The chain uses TRBV19 and TRBJ2-1, with 10 bases lining up with TRBD2. Sample: peripheral blood, taken in a trial of Ad26.COV2.S vaccine versus placebo. The clonotype was recovered from a person aged 18 to 65 who received the Ad26.COV2.S COVID-19 vaccine or a placebo. CDR3: CASKLDEAGGRYEQFF. In DNA form, the CDR3 reads TGTGCCAGTAAACTTGACGAAGCGGGAGGGCGTTATGAGCAGTTCTTC.